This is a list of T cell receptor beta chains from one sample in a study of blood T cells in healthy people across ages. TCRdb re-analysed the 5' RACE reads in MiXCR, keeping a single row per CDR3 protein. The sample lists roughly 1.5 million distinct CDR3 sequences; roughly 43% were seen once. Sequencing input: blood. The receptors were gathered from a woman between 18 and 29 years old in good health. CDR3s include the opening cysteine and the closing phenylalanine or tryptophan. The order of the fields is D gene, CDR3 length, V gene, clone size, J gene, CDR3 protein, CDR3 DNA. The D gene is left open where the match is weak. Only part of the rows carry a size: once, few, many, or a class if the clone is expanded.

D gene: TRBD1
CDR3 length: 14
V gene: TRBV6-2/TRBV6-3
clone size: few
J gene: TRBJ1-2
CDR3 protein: CASRGAGQYYGYTF
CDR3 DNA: TGTGCCAGCAGGGGTGCGGGACAGTACTATGGCTACACCTTC

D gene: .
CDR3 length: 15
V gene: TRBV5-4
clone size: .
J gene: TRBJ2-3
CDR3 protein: CASSISGTVTDTQYF
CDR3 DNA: TGTGCCAGCAGTATCTCCGGGACCGTCACAGATACGCAGTATTTT

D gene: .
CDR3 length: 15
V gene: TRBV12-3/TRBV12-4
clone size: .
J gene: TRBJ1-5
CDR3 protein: CASSLRRYSNQPQHF
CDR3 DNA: TGTGCCAGCAGTTTACGCAGGTATAGCAATCAGCCCCAGCATTTT

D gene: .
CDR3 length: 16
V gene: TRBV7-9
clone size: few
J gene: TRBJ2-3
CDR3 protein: CASSPPGGGVTDTQYF
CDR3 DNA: TGTGCCAGCAGCCCACCGGGTGGGGGTGTCACAGATACGCAGTATTTT

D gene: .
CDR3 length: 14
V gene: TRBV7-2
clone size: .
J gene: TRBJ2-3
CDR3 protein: CASSRGVSSDTQYF
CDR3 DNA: TGTGCCAGCAGCAGGGGTGTGAGTTCCGATACGCAGTATTTT

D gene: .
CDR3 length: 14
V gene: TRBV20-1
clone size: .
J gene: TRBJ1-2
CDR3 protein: CSASDTGYAYGYTF
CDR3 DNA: TGCAGTGCCTCAGATACAGGGTACGCCTATGGCTACACCTTC

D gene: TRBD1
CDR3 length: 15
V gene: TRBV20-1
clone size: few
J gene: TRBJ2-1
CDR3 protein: CSANAGQGARNEQFF
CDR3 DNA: TGCAGTGCTAACGCGGGACAGGGGGCGAGGAATGAGCAGTTCTTC

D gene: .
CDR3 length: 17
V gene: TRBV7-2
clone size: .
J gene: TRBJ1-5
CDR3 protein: CASSPHSTGFFNQPQHF
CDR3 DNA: TGTGCCAGCAGCCCACATTCCACAGGTTTCTTCAATCAGCCCCAGCATTTT

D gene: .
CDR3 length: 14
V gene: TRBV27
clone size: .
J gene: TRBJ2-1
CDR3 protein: CASREIQSYNEQFF
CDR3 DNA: TGTGCCAGCCGTGAGATCCAGTCCTACAATGAGCAGTTCTTC

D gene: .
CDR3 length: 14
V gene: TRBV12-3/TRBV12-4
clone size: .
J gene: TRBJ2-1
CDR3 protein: CASSLAQVVDEQFF
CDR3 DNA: TGTGCCAGCTCCCTAGCACAGGTGGTCGATGAGCAGTTCTTC

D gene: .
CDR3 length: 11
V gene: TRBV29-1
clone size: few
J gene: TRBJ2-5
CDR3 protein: CSVKRRETQYF
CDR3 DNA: TGCAGCGTGAAAAGAAGGGAGACCCAGTACTTC

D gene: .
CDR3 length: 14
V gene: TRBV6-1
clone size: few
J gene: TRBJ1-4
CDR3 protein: CASSEAATGKKLFF
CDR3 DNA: TGTGCCAGCAGTGAGGCCGCGACAGGAAAAAAACTGTTTTTT

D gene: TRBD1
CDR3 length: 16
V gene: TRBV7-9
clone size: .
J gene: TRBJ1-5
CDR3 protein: CASSATGVHSNQPQHF
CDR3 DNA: TGTGCCAGCAGCGCAACAGGGGTCCATAGCAATCAGCCCCAGCATTTT

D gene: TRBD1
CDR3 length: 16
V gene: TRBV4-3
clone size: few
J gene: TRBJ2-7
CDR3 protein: CASSQDLWGQGYEQYF
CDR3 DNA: TGCGCCAGCAGCCAAGATCTATGGGGACAGGGGTACGAGCAGTACTTC

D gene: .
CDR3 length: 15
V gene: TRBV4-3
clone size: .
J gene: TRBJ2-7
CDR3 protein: CASSQDPLTGSEQYF
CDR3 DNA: TGCGCCAGCAGCCAAGACCCCCTGACAGGATCCGAGCAGTACTTC

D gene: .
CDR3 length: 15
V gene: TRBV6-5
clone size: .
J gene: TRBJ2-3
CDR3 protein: CASTDEAASTDMQYF
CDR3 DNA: TGTGCCAGCACGGACGAGGCTGCTAGCACAGATATGCAGTATTTT

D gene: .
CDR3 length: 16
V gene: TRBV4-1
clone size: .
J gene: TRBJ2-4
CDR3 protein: CASSHKGFKAKNIQYF
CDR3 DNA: TGCGCCAGCAGCCACAAAGGCTTTAAAGCCAAAAACATTCAGTACTTC

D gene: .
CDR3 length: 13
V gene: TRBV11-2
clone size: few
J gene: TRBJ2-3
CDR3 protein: CASRGREQYTQYF
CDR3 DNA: TGTGCCAGCAGGGGACGGGAGCAATATACGCAGTATTTT

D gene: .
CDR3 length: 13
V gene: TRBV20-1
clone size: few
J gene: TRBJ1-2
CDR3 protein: CSARFGGYYGYTF
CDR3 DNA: TGCAGTGCTAGATTTGGGGGTTATTATGGCTACACCTTC

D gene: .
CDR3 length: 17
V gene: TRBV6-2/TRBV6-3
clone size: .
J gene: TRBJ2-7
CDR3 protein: CASSYPTWTESYNEQYF
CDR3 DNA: TGTGCCAGCAGTTACCCTACCTGGACAGAATCCTACAATGAGCAGTACTTC

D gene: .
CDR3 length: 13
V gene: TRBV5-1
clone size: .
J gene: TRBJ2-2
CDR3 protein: CASSSPRGGELFF
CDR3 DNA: TGCGCCAGCAGTTCCCCGAGGGGCGGGGAGCTGTTTTTT

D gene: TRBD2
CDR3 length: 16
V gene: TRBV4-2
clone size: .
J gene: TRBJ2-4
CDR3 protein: CASSQATSVAGEIQYF
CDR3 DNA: TGTGCCAGCAGCCAGGCTACTAGTGTGGCGGGAGAGATCCAGTACTTC

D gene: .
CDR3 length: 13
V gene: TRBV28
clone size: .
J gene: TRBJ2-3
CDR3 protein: CASNIFRLDTQYF
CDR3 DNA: TGTGCCAGCAATATTTTTCGTCTGGATACGCAGTATTTT

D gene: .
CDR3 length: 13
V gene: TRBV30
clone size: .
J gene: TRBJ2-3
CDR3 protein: CAWSVLASDTQYF
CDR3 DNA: TGTGCCTGGAGTGTACTAGCATCAGATACGCAGTATTTT

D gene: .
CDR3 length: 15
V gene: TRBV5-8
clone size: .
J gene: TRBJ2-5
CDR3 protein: CASSYAGPQEETQYF
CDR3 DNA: TGTGCCAGCAGCTACGCCGGGCCCCAAGAGGAGACCCAGTACTTC

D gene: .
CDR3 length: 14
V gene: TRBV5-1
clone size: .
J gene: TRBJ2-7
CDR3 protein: CASRPGFTSYEQYF
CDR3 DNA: TGCGCCAGCAGACCCGGGTTTACCTCCTACGAGCAGTACTTC

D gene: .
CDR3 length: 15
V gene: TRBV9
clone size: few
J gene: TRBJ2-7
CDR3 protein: CASSSGFSGSYEQYF
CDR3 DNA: TGTGCCAGCAGCTCCGGCTTTTCTGGATCCTACGAGCAGTACTTC